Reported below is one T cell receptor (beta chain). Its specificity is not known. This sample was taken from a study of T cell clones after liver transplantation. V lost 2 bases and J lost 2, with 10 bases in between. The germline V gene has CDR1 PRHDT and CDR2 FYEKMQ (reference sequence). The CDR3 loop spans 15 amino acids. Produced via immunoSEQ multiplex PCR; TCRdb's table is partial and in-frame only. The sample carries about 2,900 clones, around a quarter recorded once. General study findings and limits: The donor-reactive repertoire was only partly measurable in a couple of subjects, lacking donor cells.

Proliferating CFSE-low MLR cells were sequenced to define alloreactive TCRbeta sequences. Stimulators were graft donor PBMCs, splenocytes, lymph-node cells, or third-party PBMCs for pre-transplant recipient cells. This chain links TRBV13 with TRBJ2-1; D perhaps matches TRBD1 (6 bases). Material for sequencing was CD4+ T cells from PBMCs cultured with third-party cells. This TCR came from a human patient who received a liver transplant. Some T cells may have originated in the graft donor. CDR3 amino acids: CASSLYQGPYNEQFF. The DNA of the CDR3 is TGTGCCAGCAGCTTATATCAGGGGCCCTACAATGAGCAGTTCTTC.